This is a list of T cell receptor beta chains from one sample in a study of blood T cell repertoires in COVID-19. Using immunoSEQ multiplex PCR, the repertoire was profiled, and TCRdb retains in-frame clones only, with some absent. The repertoire holds some 170,000 clones, with approximately 88% as singletons. Sequenced: peripheral blood. The receptor source for this set is a woman between 35 and 50 years old with COVID-19, enrolled during active disease. Each CDR3 is given with its conserved first and last residue. A D gene is named only where the DNA matches it firmly. Clone size appears in some rows only: once, few, many, or a class for an expanded clone.

CDR3 DNA	CDR3 protein	D gene	V gene	clone size	J gene
TGTGCCAGCAGCCCTAGGACATTTTATAGCAATCAGCCCCAGCATTTT	CASSPRTFYSNQPQHF	-	TRBV7-2	few	TRBJ1-5
TGTGCCACCAGCAGAAAGCGGGAGTACAATGAGCAGTTCTTC	CATSRKREYNEQFF	TRBD2	TRBV15	-	TRBJ2-1
TGTGCCAGCAGCCCACTAGGTCCTTCCTACAATGAGCAGTTCTTC	CASSPLGPSYNEQFF	-	TRBV7-9	-	TRBJ2-1
TGCGCCAGCAGTGAGGAGACAGGGGGCGACAAGCAGTACTTC	CASSEETGGDKQYF	TRBD1	TRBV10-1	-	TRBJ2-7
TGTGCCAGCAGTTCCACCGGGACAGCGAGGCTGAAACTGTTTTTT	CASSSTGTARLKLFF	TRBD1	TRBV6-5	-	TRBJ1-4
TGTGCCAGCAGCGGCCTAGGGGGGGAGGTTCAGCCCCAGCATTTT	CASSGLGGEVQPQHF	-	TRBV5-5	-	TRBJ1-5
TGTGCCAGCAGCTTAGGTCCCGCTGAAGCTTTCTTT	CASSLGPAEAFF	-	TRBV7-9	-	TRBJ1-1
TGTGCCAGCAGCGTAGCTGGGACAGGGTCCTACAATGAGCAGTTCTTC	CASSVAGTGSYNEQFF	TRBD1	TRBV9	-	TRBJ2-1
TGTGCCAGCAGCTCCAGGGTAAACACTGAAGCTTTCTTT	CASSSRVNTEAFF	-	TRBV13	-	TRBJ1-1
TGTGCCAGCAAGCCAGGACAGGGGGCGAACTATGGCTACACCTTC	CASKPGQGANYGYTF	TRBD1	TRBV7-9	once	TRBJ1-2
TGTGCCAGCTCACCACCAGGGACACAGGACGGCGAGCAGTACTTC	CASSPPGTQDGEQYF	-	TRBV18	-	TRBJ2-7
TGTGCCAGCATAAACTCCTACAATGAGCAGTTCTTC	CASINSYNEQFF	-	TRBV3-1/TRBV3-2	-	TRBJ2-1
TGTGCCAGCACCGCAGCGGGAGAGTATAATACGCAGTATTTT	CASTAAGEYNTQYF	TRBD2	TRBV27	-	TRBJ2-3
TGCGCCAGCAGCCTGAGACACAGGGGTAGTGAAAAACTGTTTTTT	CASSLRHRGSEKLFF	TRBD1	TRBV5-1	-	TRBJ1-4
TGTGCCAGCAGGCGGGACAGGGAGAATGGAAACACCATATATTTT	CASRRDRENGNTIYF	TRBD1	TRBV6-5	-	TRBJ1-3
TGTGCCAGCAGCTTACGTGGGCGGCAAGGAGCGGACGAGCAGTACTTC	CASSLRGRQGADEQYF	-	TRBV11-1	-	TRBJ2-7
TGTGCCAGCAGCTACGGACAGGGCGGAGAGACCCAGTACTTC	CASSYGQGGETQYF	TRBD1	TRBV7-3	few	TRBJ2-5
TGCGCCAGCAGTGCACCAGGGAGGCCCTACGAGCAGTACTTC	CASSAPGRPYEQYF	-	TRBV10-1	-	TRBJ2-7
TGTGCCAGCAGTCGTGGTCAGGGAGGTGGCTACACCTTC	CASSRGQGGGYTF	-	TRBV6-5	-	TRBJ1-2
TGTGCCAGCAGCTTGGTATTACAGGATTATGGCTACACCTTC	CASSLVLQDYGYTF	-	TRBV5-6	-	TRBJ1-2
TGTGCCAGTAGTATAGGACTTAGCGGTAGCACAGATACGCAGTATTTT	CASSIGLSGSTDTQYF	-	TRBV19	-	TRBJ2-3
TGTGCCATACTTGGGACAGGGGGCGGGGGTCCCTATGGCTACACCTTC	CAILGTGGGGPYGYTF	TRBD1	TRBV28	-	TRBJ1-2
TGTGCCAGCAGACCGGGACAGGGGTTACAGCCCCAGCATTTT	CASRPGQGLQPQHF	TRBD1	TRBV6-5	-	TRBJ1-5
TGTGCCAGCAGTTTATACACAGGGAACCCTAACTATGGCTACACCTTC	CASSLYTGNPNYGYTF	-	TRBV28	once	TRBJ1-2
TGTGCCAGCAGCTTGGGAGGGGAGGAAAACACCATATATTTT	CASSLGGEENTIYF	-	TRBV5-6	-	TRBJ1-3
TGTGCCACACAGGCGAGCGGAAACACCATATATTTT	CATQASGNTIYF	-	TRBV6-6	-	TRBJ1-3
TGTGCCTGGAGTGTTTTGCGGAATACTAGCACAGATACGCAGTATTTT	CAWSVLRNTSTDTQYF	-	TRBV30	-	TRBJ2-3
TGCGCCAGCAGCTTGGGGCTAGCCCTCTACGAGCAGTACTTC	CASSLGLALYEQYF	-	TRBV5-1	-	TRBJ2-7
TGCGCCAGCAGCTTGGCCCGGGGGGCTGGTGGGGCCAACGTCCTGACTTTC	CASSLARGAGGANVLTF	-	TRBV5-1	-	TRBJ2-6
TGTGCCAGCAGCCAGCGGGGTTACAATGAGCAGTTCTTC	CASSQRGYNEQFF	TRBD2	TRBV6-5	-	TRBJ2-1
TGCAGCGTTGCACAGCGGGGAAACACCATATATTTT	CSVAQRGNTIYF	-	TRBV29-1	-	TRBJ1-3
TGTGCCAGCAGCTTAGTAGTCAGCAATCAGCCCCAGCATTTT	CASSLVVSNQPQHF	-	TRBV7-2	once	TRBJ1-5
TGTGCCAGCCTCCGGGACAGGGGACCCGGGGAGCTGTTTTTT	CASLRDRGPGELFF	TRBD1	TRBV19	-	TRBJ2-2
TGTGCCAGTAGTCCTTGGGGGGGGCCAGATACGCAGTATTTT	CASSPWGGPDTQYF	-	TRBV19	-	TRBJ2-3
TGTGCCAGCACACGTGGTCAGGGGTCCTACGAGCAGTACTTC	CASTRGQGSYEQYF	-	TRBV6-6	few	TRBJ2-7
TGTGCCAGCATTAAACAGGTCGCTGGAAACACCATATATTTT	CASIKQVAGNTIYF	-	TRBV2	-	TRBJ1-3
TGTGCCAGCAGCCCCGCACAGACGTATAATTCACCCCTCCACTTT	CASSPAQTYNSPLHF	-	TRBV7-2	once	TRBJ1-6
TGTGCCAGCAGTCTCGACAGGGGACATGGCTATGGCTACACCTTC	CASSLDRGHGYGYTF	TRBD1	TRBV6-5	-	TRBJ1-2
TGTGCCAGCAGCCCTAGAGGACAGGGAAACACTGAAGCTTTCTTT	CASSPRGQGNTEAFF	TRBD1	TRBV9	-	TRBJ1-1
TGTGCCAGCAGCCAGGCGGCATCGAGACTAGCGGGGGGGGCCTACGAGCAGTACTTC	CASSQAASRLAGGAYEQYF	TRBD2	TRBV3-1/TRBV3-2	-	TRBJ2-7
TGTGCCAGTAGTATAGGCATCCTAGGCTCCTACAATGAGCAGTTCTTC	CASSIGILGSYNEQFF	-	TRBV19	-	TRBJ2-1
TGTGCCACCTCGTTGGGACACTCGAACACTGAAGCTTTCTTT	CATSLGHSNTEAFF	-	TRBV19	-	TRBJ1-1
TGTGCCAGCAGCCAAGTGACAGGTCCCACTTCACCCCTCCACTTT	CASSQVTGPTSPLHF	-	TRBV3-1/TRBV3-2	-	TRBJ1-6
TGCGCCAGCAGTGGGACCAGCGGGGGGGCCTACAATGAGCAGTTCTTC	CASSGTSGGAYNEQFF	TRBD2	TRBV10-1	once	TRBJ2-1
TGTGCCAGCAGCGATACAGGGCCCAACACCATATATTTT	CASSDTGPNTIYF	-	TRBV5-4	-	TRBJ1-3
TGTGCCAGCAGCTTAAGGGCTAGCGGACGCAATGAGCAGTTCTTC	CASSLRASGRNEQFF	TRBD2	TRBV7-2	-	TRBJ2-1
TGTGCCAGCAGCTCGACTAGCGGGGGCACAGATACGCAGTATTTT	CASSSTSGGTDTQYF	TRBD2	TRBV13	-	TRBJ2-3
TGTGCCAGTTATGGACAGGCCTCCGAGCAGTACTTC	CASYGQASEQYF	TRBD1	TRBV28	few	TRBJ2-7
TGTGCCAGCAGCAAAGGTGCTAGCGGGAACTCTAGCACAGATACGCAGTATTTT	CASSKGASGNSSTDTQYF	-	TRBV21-1	-	TRBJ2-3
TGTGCCAGTAGAATAGGAGCTGAGCAGTACTTC	CASRIGAEQYF	-	TRBV19	-	TRBJ2-7
TGTGCCAGCAGCCAAAGAGCGGGGTGGGGAGTCAATGAGCAGTTCTTC	CASSQRAGWGVNEQFF	TRBD2	TRBV3-1/TRBV3-2	-	TRBJ2-1
TGTGCCAGCAGCGGCCAGGGGGATGTCAATGGCTACACCTTC	CASSGQGDVNGYTF	TRBD1	TRBV7-3	-	TRBJ1-2
TGTGCCAGCAGCTTAGGACAGTTCGGACACACTGAAGCTTTCTTT	CASSLGQFGHTEAFF	-	TRBV5-4	-	TRBJ1-1
TGTGCCAGCAGCCTTGGGACAGGGGGAGAGACCCAGTACTTC	CASSLGTGGETQYF	TRBD1	TRBV2	few	TRBJ2-5
TGTGCCAGTAGTTCGTCCGGGACAGTGAGAGATACGCAGTATTTT	CASSSSGTVRDTQYF	TRBD1	TRBV19	-	TRBJ2-3
TGTGCCAGCAGCTTTCAGGGAAACACTGAAGCTTTCTTT	CASSFQGNTEAFF	-	TRBV11-2	-	TRBJ1-1
TGTGCCAGCAGCCCCCTGGACTCTACCGCCTACGAGCAGTACTTC	CASSPLDSTAYEQYF	-	TRBV7-7	-	TRBJ2-7
TGTGCCAGTAGTAGAACAGGGGGAGACACTGAAGCTTTCTTT	CASSRTGGDTEAFF	TRBD1	TRBV19	once	TRBJ1-1
TGTGCCAGTAGTATAGACGGGACAGGGGGCAATGGCTACACCTTC	CASSIDGTGGNGYTF	TRBD1	TRBV19	-	TRBJ1-2